One sample yielded the 26 T cell receptor beta chains listed below, sequenced in a study of post-analysis software for immune sequencing data (dated by TCRdb to the mid-2010s). Study-level results and caveats: Patients showed significantly higher frequencies than controls for a few TRBV segments, among them TRBV5-6, TRBV5-1 and TRBV20-1.

Library generation was performed with PCR. Data came from an Illumina HiSeq 2500. To reduce PCR and sequencing biases, unique molecular identifiers were incorporated into the TCR beta cDNA libraries. TCRdb itself trimmed the public reads at Q25 with fastp, ran MiXCR and retained productive beta chains. Every distinct CDR3 protein forms one entry, paired with its most common genes and DNA. For this sample the table gives about 500,000 distinct CDR3 sequences, of which 40% to 55% were detected only once. The biggest ten clones account for about an eighth of the sample. These receptors are not linked to any known antigen. Sequences were obtained from blood. The receptors stem from a girl aged 5-17 years with multiple sclerosis.

The J gene is TRBJ2-6, the V gene TRBV5-1; D is undetermined. CDR1 and CDR2 (germline): SGHRS, YFSETQ. V lost 0 bases and J 0 bases, leaving 13 bases between the germline ends. The CDR3 extends over 18 amino acids. CDR3 sequence reads: CASSLVQVLDSGANVLTF. The DNA of the CDR3 is TGCGCCAGCAGCTTGGTCCAGGTATTAGACTCTGGGGCCAACGTCCTGACTTTC.

The rearrangement uses TRBV27 and TRBJ2-5; D is unclear. The J call may not be correct, given that the DNA end is closer to TRBJ2-7. The germline V gene encodes CDR1 MNHEY and CDR2 SMNVEV (reference sequence). This CDR3 region has 12 residues. The CDR3 reads CATFHRNGEQYF. CDR3 nucleotide sequence: TGTGCCACCTTTCACCGAAACGGCGAGCAGTACTTC.

The CDR3 spells CSAHGLAGIYEQYF. DNA of the CDR3: TGCAGTGCCCACGGACTAGCGGGAATCTACGAGCAGTACTTC. The V and J genes are TRBV20-1 and TRBJ2-7; 12 bases fit TRBD2. The CDR3 covers 14 residues. Germline V lookup: CDR1 DFQATT, CDR2 SNEGSKA (reference sequence). The ends lost 6 bases at V and 3 bases at J; junction bases unmatched: 6.

Only a few counts were recorded for this clonotype. The chain carries TRBV7-2 and TRBJ1-5, with D possibly TRBD1 on 5 matching bases. The CDR3 sequence is 17 residues long. The germline V and J ends were trimmed by 1 base and 15 bases, with 28 bases remaining between them. CDR1 and CDR2 from the germline V gene are SGHTA and FQGNSA. CDR3 sequence: CASSLGITGTPGVAPHF. The DNA for the CDR3 is TGTGCCAGCAGCTTAGGGATTACCGGGACCCCAGGCGTGGCCCCGCATTTT.

V gene TRBV10-3 combines with J gene TRBJ2-3; TRBD2 might be the D (6 bases). The germline V gene has CDR1 ENHRY and CDR2 SYGVKD. The CDR3 length is 15 residues. Trimming took 2 bases from V and 3 from J, leaving 12 bases between them. CDR3: CAISERRAGTDTQYF. The CDR3 DNA follows: TGTGCCATCAGTGAGCGGAGGGCAGGTACAGATACGCAGTATTTT.

This clonotype has only a few counts. Sequence at one end of the junction differs from germline and may be a read error. The chain links TRBV7-3 to TRBJ2-3; 8 nucleotides match TRBD2. The CDR3 covers 15 residues. Per the germline V gene, CDR1 is SGHTA and CDR2 is FQGTGA. CDR3 sequence reads: CASSSGTRGTNTQYF. The CDR3 nucleotides are TGTGCCAGCAGCTCCGGGACTAGGGGCACAAATACGCAGTATTTT.

This clonotype was seen a handful of times. The chain links TRBV20-1 to TRBJ1-1; 8 positions agree with TRBD1. In germline, CDR1 is DFQATT, CDR2 SNEGSKA (reference sequence). This CDR3 comprises 14 residues. V shed 2 bases, J shed 0 bases, and the junction held 2 bases outside the gene matches. The CDR3 here is CSARQGAMNTEAFF. In DNA form, the CDR3 reads TGCAGTGCTAGACAGGGGGCCATGAACACTGAAGCTTTCTTT.

J is TRBJ1-2 and V is TRBV4-1; D is uncertain. Germline assignment: CDR1 MGHRA and CDR2 YSYEKL. CDR3 length: 15 residues. The ends were cut back, 5 bases at V and 7 bases at J, with 20 bases in the middle. The CDR3 sequence is CASSVLSGTSCGYTF. The CDR3 nucleotides are TGCGCCAGCAGCGTCCTTAGCGGAACCTCCTGTGGCTACACCTTC.

V is TRBV12-3 or TRBV12-4 and J is TRBJ2-4; maybe TRBD1 (7 bases). V was clipped by 6 bases and J by 5 bases, with 26 bases between them. CDR3 length: 18 amino acids. CDR3 DNA sequence: TGTGCCAGCAGCCAAATTGGACAGGCCGAGTGGGGGGAAAACATTCAGTACTTC. Protein product: CASSQIGQAEWGENIQYF.

This clonotype was seen only a few times. The chain couples TRBV24-1 to TRBJ2-1; 7 bases map to TRBD2. The J segment lost 13 bases and the V segment lost 0 bases, leaving 5 bases of the junction unmatched. The germline V gene encodes CDR1 KGHDR and CDR2 SFDVKD. The CDR3 has 13 residues. The CDR3: CATSDLVTSDQFF. The CDR3 DNA is TGTGCCACCAGTGATTTGGTTACTAGCGATCAGTTCTTC.

Worth noting for this clonotype: A much larger clone differs from this one at a single base, so this may be a read error. This chain uses TRBV4-1 with TRBJ2-4; TRBD2 aligns across 9 bases. Germline V gives CDR1 MGHRA, CDR2 YSYEKL. The CDR3 runs to 17 residues. DNA of the CDR3: TGCGCCGGCAGCTCGACCCGGGCTAGCGGGGTGAAAAACATTCAGTACTTC. Amino acid sequence: CAGSSTRASGVKNIQYF.

This sequence joins TRBV29-1 and TRBJ2-1; 8 bases line up with TRBD1. J lost 9 bases, V lost 3 bases, and 16 bases had no gene match. There are 16 residues in the CDR3. Germline assignment: CDR1 SQVTM and CDR2 ANQGSEA. CDR3 sequence (DNA): TGCAGCGTTGACCGTTTAGGGCAGGGACAGGAGGCTGAGCAGTTCTTC. Protein product: CSVDRLGQGQEAEQFF.

This sequence joins TRBV6-1 and TRBJ1-1; maybe TRBD1 (6 bases). From germline, CDR1 is MNHNS and CDR2 SASEGT. Trimming shortened V by 6 bases and J by 1 base, and 12 bases separated the two germline ends. The CDR3 extends over 14 amino acids. CDR3: CASRVDSSNTEAFF. The DNA of the CDR3 is TGTGCCAGCAGGGTGGACAGCTCGAACACTGAAGCTTTCTTT.

This clonotype was counted between two and nine times. The chain joins TRBV5-1 to TRBJ2-3, with TRBD2 matching 12 bases. The CDR3 totals 17 residues. V was pared by 3 bases and J by 4 bases, with 9 bases of the junction left unmatched. The V gene's germline CDR1 is SGHRS and CDR2 YFSETQ. The CDR3 sequence: CASSSPTSGGRPDTQYF. The CDR3 nucleotides are TGCGCCAGCAGCTCACCCACTAGCGGGGGGCGCCCAGATACGCAGTATTTT.

The chain couples TRBV6-5 to TRBJ2-7, with D perhaps TRBD1 (5 bases). The ends were cut back, 10 bases at V and 3 bases at J, with 16 bases in the middle. Germline loops: CDR1 MNHEY, CDR2 SVGAGI. The CDR3 is made up of 13 amino acids. CDR3 in amino acids: CATQFGHRYEQYF. The CDR3 bases are TGTGCCACCCAGTTCGGACACCGCTACGAGCAGTACTTC.

This clonotype was found a few times. CDR3: CASSLVGTSGLYNEQFF. The CDR3 nucleotides are TGTGCCAGCAGCTTAGTAGGGACTAGCGGGCTCTACAATGAGCAGTTCTTC. The chain has TRBV7-2 and TRBJ2-1, with TRBD2 matching 12 bases. Germline trimming cut 1 base from V and 3 bases from J; bases unmatched to any gene: 4. In germline, CDR1 is SGHTA, CDR2 FQGNSA. The CDR3 is 17 residues long.

CDR3 in DNA: TGCAGCGCCGACAATTCCAGGGGAAAGCAGTACTTC. It is translated as CSADNSRGKQYF. This chain uses TRBV29-1 with TRBJ2-7; tentatively, D is TRBD1 (6 bases). Germline loops: CDR1 SQVTM, CDR2 ANQGSEA. V was trimmed by 7 bases and J by 8 bases, leaving 18 bases between them. This CDR3 has 12 residues.

The chain joins TRBV20-1 to TRBJ2-3; 11 nucleotides match TRBD2. The CDR3 is 14 amino acids. The V gene's germline CDR1 is DFQATT and CDR2 SNEGSKA (reference sequence). V was clipped by 3 bases and J by 4 bases; unmatched bases: 3. The CDR3 coding sequence is TGCAGTGCTAGTTCGGGACTAGCGGCAGATACGCAGTATTTT. Translating it yields CSASSGLAADTQYF.

The chain has TRBV11-2 and TRBJ2-5; D not resolved. Germline V gene data show CDR1 as SGHAT and CDR2 as FQNNGV. The CDR3 contains 16 residues. With 2 bases removed from V and 1 base from J, the gap between germline ends came to 14 bases. This CDR3 is CASSLWHSTTQETQYF. CDR3 DNA sequence: TGTGCCAGCAGCTTATGGCACTCCACAACCCAAGAGACCCAGTACTTC.

A single count supports this clonotype. V is TRBV15 and J is TRBJ1-1; D not resolved. Looked up from germline, CDR1 is LNHNV and CDR2 is YYDKDF (reference sequence). The CDR3 length is 15 residues. Trimming cost V 0 bases and J 5 bases, with 13 bases left between them. The CDR3 region is CATSREGRRLTEAFF. The CDR3 DNA is TGTGCCACCAGCAGAGAAGGGAGACGGTTAACTGAAGCTTTCTTT.

The chain carries TRBV10-3 and TRBJ1-1; D is perhaps TRBD1 (6 bases). V lost 0 bases and J 3 bases, leaving 14 bases between the germline ends. Germline V gene lookup returns CDR1 ENHRY and CDR2 SYGVKD. This CDR3 spans 16 amino acids. The CDR3 sequence is CAISESNREGYTEAFF. In DNA form, the CDR3 reads TGTGCCATCAGTGAGTCGAACAGGGAAGGGTACACTGAAGCTTTCTTT.

This clonotype was recorded many times. The chain combines TRBV5-1 with TRBJ2-1; D uncertain. The CDR3 consists of 14 residues. V lost 0 bases to trimming and J lost 4 bases, with 8 bases between them. CDR1 and CDR2 (germline): SGHRS, YFSETQ. CDR3 sequence reads: CASSLVVGYNEQFF. The CDR3 DNA sequence: TGCGCCAGCAGCTTGGTAGTCGGTTACAATGAGCAGTTCTTC.

This clonotype was seen once. The chain links TRBV6-5 to TRBJ2-3, with 11 bases matching TRBD1. This CDR3 is 15 amino acids long. The V gene end was trimmed by 4 bases and the J gene end by 6 bases; junction bases not matched to a gene: 6. From germline, CDR1 is MNHEY and CDR2 SVGAGI. CDR3 sequence: CASSSLDRGPDTQYF. The CDR3 DNA follows: TGTGCCAGCAGTTCCCTGGACAGGGGGCCGGATACGCAGTATTTT.

This sequence joins TRBV29-1 and TRBJ2-7; 9 bases are shared with TRBD2. This CDR3 contains 14 residues. V shed 1 base and J 2 bases; nucleotides not matched to a gene: 3. Germline V gene sequence: CDR1 SQVTM, CDR2 ANQGSEA. CDR3 sequence: CSVEGGRDTYEQYF. The CDR3 DNA reads as TGCAGCGTTGAAGGCGGGAGGGATACCTACGAGCAGTACTTC.

With respect to this clonotype: At one end, the junction sequence differs from germline, possibly due to a read error. V and J are TRBV7-3 and TRBJ2-3; unclear D gene. Germline assignment: CDR1 SGHTA and CDR2 FQGTGA. This CDR3 is 13 amino acids long. The DNA for the CDR3 is TGTGCCAGCAGCCCCAACCCCACAGATACGCGGTATTTT. This encodes CASSPNPTDTRYF.

This chain uses TRBV15 with TRBJ1-5, with 7 bases identical to TRBD1. Germline CDR1 is LNHNV and CDR2 is YYDKDF (reference sequence). The junction had 6 bases not matched to a gene; V was cut back by 0 bases and J by 4 bases. This CDR3 spans 16 amino acids. The CDR3 sequence is CATSRDGTVTNQPQHF. DNA for the CDR3: TGTGCCACCAGCAGAGACGGGACAGTCACTAATCAGCCCCAGCATTTT.